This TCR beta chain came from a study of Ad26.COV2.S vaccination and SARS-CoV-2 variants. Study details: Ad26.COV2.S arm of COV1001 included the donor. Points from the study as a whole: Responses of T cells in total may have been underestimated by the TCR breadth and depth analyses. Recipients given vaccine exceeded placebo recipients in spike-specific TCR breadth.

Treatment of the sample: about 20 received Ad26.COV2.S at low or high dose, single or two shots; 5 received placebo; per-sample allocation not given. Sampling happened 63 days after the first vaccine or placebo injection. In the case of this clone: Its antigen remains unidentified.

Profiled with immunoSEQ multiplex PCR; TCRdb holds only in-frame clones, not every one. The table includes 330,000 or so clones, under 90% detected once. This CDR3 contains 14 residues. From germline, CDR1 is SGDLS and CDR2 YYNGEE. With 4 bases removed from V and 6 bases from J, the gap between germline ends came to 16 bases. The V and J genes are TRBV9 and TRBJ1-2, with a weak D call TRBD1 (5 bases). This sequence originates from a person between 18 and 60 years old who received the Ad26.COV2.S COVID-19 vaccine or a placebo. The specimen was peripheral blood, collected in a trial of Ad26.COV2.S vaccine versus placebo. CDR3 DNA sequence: TGTGCCAGCAGCCAGGGACGGGACCTTGATGGCTACACCTTC. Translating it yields CASSQGRDLDGYTF. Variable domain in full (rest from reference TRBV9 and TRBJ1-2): DSGVTQTPKHLITATGQRVTLRCSPRSGDLSVYWYQQSLDQGLQFLIQYYNGEERAKGNILERFSAQQFPDLHSELNLSSLELGDSALYFCASSQGRDLDGYTFGSGTRLTVV.